Below, 32 T cell receptor beta chains from the same sample are listed, as sequenced in a study of T cell responses to AZD1222 COVID-19 vaccine. Sequencing used immunoSEQ multiplex PCR; TCRdb keeps in-frame clones, though not all of them. The data show about 110,000 clones, approximately 89% seen once. Sequences were derived from peripheral blood, sampled on day 0 of MenACWY control vaccination. These receptor sequences come from an adult in good health.

The chain carries TRBV10-3 and TRBJ1-2; D is unresolved. Trimming pared 7 bases from V and 2 bases from J, leaving 14 bases between. The germline CDR1 and CDR2 sequences are ENHRY and SYGVKD. CDR3 length: 14 amino acids. The CDR3 loop is CAITTDGMNYGYTF. The CDR3 DNA reads TGTGCCATCACCACAGACGGGATGAACTATGGCTACACCTTC.

As DNA, the CDR3 is TGTGCCAGCAGCTCGGCGACGGGGGGCAATCAGCCCCAGCATTTT. The encoded protein is CASSSATGGNQPQHF. The chain couples TRBV7-2 to TRBJ1-5, with D possibly being TRBD1 (5 bases). Germline V gene data show CDR1 as SGHTA and CDR2 as FQGNSA. Between the trimmed V and J ends, which lost 4 bases and 2 bases, there was a span of 12 bases. CDR3 length equals 15 residues. The full variable domain, its missing parts supplied by reference TRBV7-2 and TRBJ1-5, is GAGVSQSPSNKVTEKGKDVELRCDPISGHTALYWYRQSLGQGLEFLIYFQGNSAPDKSGLPSDRFSAERTGGSVSTLTIQRTQQEDSAVYLCASSSATGGNQPQHFGDGTRLSIL.

The count of this clone is one. One end of the junction does not line up with germline, which may come from a read error. Other DNA sequences of this sample code for an identical CDR3. This sequence joins TRBV6-5 and TRBJ2-7; D perhaps matches TRBD1 (6 bases). The CDR3 totals 14 residues. Germline values: CDR1 MNHEY, CDR2 SVGAGI. The CDR3 region has the DNA TGTGCCAGCAGTTACTCCCGGACAGCCTACGAGCAATACTTC. Translating it yields CASSYSRTAYEQYF.

The chain is built from TRBV4-1 and TRBJ1-1; 7 nucleotides line up with TRBD1. This CDR3 comprises 15 residues. In germline, CDR1 is MGHRA, CDR2 YSYEKL. The trim removed 4 bases at V and 1 base at J, leaving 6 bases unmatched. Written as DNA, the CDR3 is TGCGCCAGCAGCCCGGTTTCAGGGGGGAACACTGAAGCTTTCTTT. It yields the protein CASSPVSGGNTEAFF.

The chain joins TRBV7-3 to TRBJ2-3; TRBD2 matches at 12 bases. J lost 5 bases, V lost 5 bases, and 5 bases had no gene match. Germline values: CDR1 SGHTA, CDR2 FQGTGA. This CDR3 region has 15 residues. This chain's CDR3 is CASSRLAGEGDTQYF. The CDR3 bases are TGTGCCAGCAGCCGACTAGCGGGGGAGGGAGATACGCAGTATTTT.

The count of this clone is one. V is TRBV10-3 and J is TRBJ2-5; tentatively, D is TRBD1 (6 bases). CDR3 size: 14 residues. Germline CDR1 is ENHRY and CDR2 is SYGVKD. V lost 0 bases to trimming and J lost 2 bases, with 7 bases between them. The CDR3 loop is CAISESRGQETQYF. DNA for the CDR3: TGTGCCATCAGTGAGTCGAGGGGGCAAGAGACCCAGTACTTC.

This clone was seen many times. J is TRBJ2-5 and V is TRBV6-5, with D perhaps given as TRBD1 or TRBD2 (6 bases each). From germline, CDR1 is MNHEY and CDR2 SVGAGI. V dropped 6 bases and J dropped 4 bases, with 18 bases sitting between them. CDR3 length: 15 amino acids. The CDR3 DNA sequence: TGTGCCAGCAGCCTAAGAGGGGGGCTAGGAGAGACCCAGTACTTC. It yields the protein CASSLRGGLGETQYF.

This chain joins TRBV3-1 (or the pseudogene TRBV3-2) and TRBJ1-2; D gene unclear. Germline V gene data show CDR1 as LGHDT and CDR2 as YNNKEL (reference sequence). CDR3 length equals 16 residues. The V gene lost 0 bases and the J gene lost 2 bases, with 13 bases spanning the gap. The CDR3 loop reads CASSQDMRAPNYGYTF. The CDR3 DNA is TGTGCCAGCAGCCAAGATATGAGGGCACCGAACTATGGCTACACCTTC.

The chain has TRBV11-2 and TRBJ2-7; 9 bases map to TRBD2. With 5 bases clipped from V and 2 bases from J, the junction kept 1 base outside the gene matches. The CDR3 is 13 residues long. CDR1 and CDR2 from the germline V gene are SGHAT and FQNNGV. The CDR3 here is CASSGGRAYEQYF. DNA of the CDR3: TGTGCCAGCAGCGGCGGGAGGGCCTACGAGCAGTACTTC.

V and J are TRBV4-1 and TRBJ2-1, with TRBD2 matching over 10 bases. The CDR3 sequence is 14 residues long. Germline V CDR1 and CDR2: MGHRA, YSYEKL. The trim removed 3 bases at V and 4 bases at J, leaving 0 bases unmatched. CDR3 nucleotide sequence: TGCGCCAGCAGCCATAGCGGGGGGTACAATGAGCAGTTCTTC. Its protein is CASSHSGGYNEQFF.

The genes are TRBV7-9 and TRBJ1-1; no definite D call. The V gene's germline CDR1 is SEHNR and CDR2 FQNEAQ (reference sequence). The CDR3 totals 15 residues. Trimming cost V 7 bases and J 0 bases, with 15 bases left between them. In DNA, the CDR3 is TGTGCCAGCACCCCTATGCAGGCCCTGAACACTGAAGCTTTCTTT. It yields the protein CASTPMQALNTEAFF.

The CDR3 spells CASSPKTGANTEAFF. The CDR3 DNA reads as TGTGCCAGCAGCCCTAAGACAGGGGCGAACACTGAAGCTTTCTTT. The J gene is TRBJ1-1, the V gene TRBV27, with 8 positions matching TRBD1. V lost 6 bases, J lost 1 base, and 7 bases stayed unmatched. Germline CDR1 is MNHEY and CDR2 is SMNVEV (reference sequence). The length of the CDR3 is 15 residues.

The V and J genes are TRBV20-1 and TRBJ2-7; maybe TRBD1 (6 bases). Trimming removed 4 bases at V and 5 bases at J, with 9 bases between. This CDR3 region has 11 residues. Germline CDR1 reads DFQATT; CDR2 reads SNEGSKA (reference sequence). The CDR3 region is CSATTGNEQYF. Written as DNA, the CDR3 is TGCAGTGCTACAACAGGGAACGAGCAGTACTTC.

V and J are TRBV24-1 and TRBJ2-3; 7 bases map to TRBD1. Germline V gene data show CDR1 as KGHDR and CDR2 as SFDVKD. The ends lost 5 bases at V and 8 bases at J; junction bases unmatched: 9. The CDR3 contains 14 residues. The CDR3 DNA follows: TGTGCCACCAGTGCGGCAGGGGGTTTTTTTACGCAGTATTTT. Translating it yields CATSAAGGFFTQYF.

The chain recombines TRBV7-9 with TRBJ2-1; 13 bases are a match to TRBD2. The CDR3 sequence is 18 residues long. V shed 4 bases and J 5 bases; nucleotides not matched to a gene: 11. The germline V gene has CDR1 SEHNR and CDR2 FQNEAQ (reference sequence). This chain's CDR3 is CASSYQYGTSGAHNEQFF. As DNA, the CDR3 is TGTGCCAGCAGCTACCAGTACGGGACTAGCGGGGCCCACAATGAGCAGTTCTTC.

In this sample, this clone turned up once. The gene calls are TRBV5-1 and TRBJ1-5; 10 bases align to TRBD1. The ends lost 4 bases at V and 2 bases at J; junction bases unmatched: 3. The CDR3 covers 15 residues. Germline CDR1 reads SGHRS; CDR2 reads YFSETQ. CDR3 residues: CASSLTGGGNQPQHF. The CDR3, as DNA: TGCGCCAGCAGCCTGACAGGGGGCGGCAATCAGCCCCAGCATTTT.

V is TRBV19 and J is TRBJ1-1; D is possibly TRBD1 (6 bases). CDR1 LNHDA and CDR2 SQIVND come from the germline V gene (reference sequence). V was clipped by 6 bases and J by 0 bases, with 20 bases between them. The CDR3 is made up of 17 amino acids. The CDR3 bases are TGTGCCAGTAGGCTTACAGGGTTAGAGGGTTTGAACACTGAAGCTTTCTTT. Encoded protein: CASRLTGLEGLNTEAFF.

The J gene is TRBJ1-5, the V gene TRBV4-3; D remains unclear. The V and J ends lost 0 bases and 0 bases respectively, with 15 bases between them. The CDR3 spans 18 residues. Germline loops: CDR1 LGHNA, CDR2 YSLEER. The CDR3: CASSQDLTFRHSNQPQHF. The CDR3 DNA reads as TGCGCCAGCAGCCAAGATCTTACCTTTCGTCATAGCAATCAGCCCCAGCATTTT.

CDR3 sequence reads: CASSYRFQETQYF. For the CDR3, the DNA is TGTGCCAGCAGTTACAGATTTCAAGAGACCCAGTACTTC. The J gene is TRBJ2-5, the V gene TRBV11-1; D is undetermined. This CDR3 contains 13 residues. Germline CDR1 is SGHAT and CDR2 is FQDESV (reference sequence). With 6 bases removed from V and 2 bases from J, the gap between germline ends came to 10 bases.

The rearrangement uses TRBV11-3 and TRBJ2-5, with TRBD1 matching over 10 bases. The germline CDR1 and CDR2 sequences are SGHNT and YENEEA. The ends lost 0 bases at V and 5 bases at J; junction bases unmatched: 0. This CDR3 has 14 residues. CDR3 sequence reads: CASSLEGQGETQYF. CDR3 in DNA: TGTGCCAGCAGCTTAGAGGGACAGGGGGAGACCCAGTACTTC.

This clone has only a few counts. The chain joins TRBV6-4 to TRBJ2-2; D gene uncertain. V was shortened by 2 bases and J by 6 bases, with 7 bases between the two germline ends. Germline CDR1 is MRHNA and CDR2 is SNTAGT. The CDR3 covers 13 residues. This chain's CDR3 is CASSDRDSGELFF. The CDR3 bases are TGTGCCAGCAGTGACAGGGATTCCGGGGAGCTGTTTTTT.

The V and J genes are TRBV13 and TRBJ2-7, with D tentatively TRBD1 (6 bases). Germline CDR1 reads PRHDT; CDR2 reads FYEKMQ (reference sequence). The V gene lost 5 bases and the J gene lost 2 bases, with 10 bases spanning the gap. This CDR3 has 13 amino acids. The CDR3, as DNA: TGTGCCAGCAGCCCTGGACAGACCTACGAGCAGTACTTC. As protein: CASSPGQTYEQYF.

CDR3 residues: CATGQGGNSPLHF. The CDR3 DNA follows: TGTGCCACAGGACAAGGGGGGAATTCACCCCTCCACTTT. The chain recombines TRBV12-3 or TRBV12-4 with TRBJ1-6, with D possibly TRBD1 on 6 matching bases. V gave up 10 bases and J gave up 7 bases, with 14 bases separating them. The CDR3 length is 13 residues.

As concerns this clone: A junction end diverges from the germline sequence, so it may reflect a read error. The chain joins TRBV7-7 to TRBJ2-7; 8 bases agree with TRBD1. In germline, CDR1 is SSHAT, CDR2 FNYEAQ (reference sequence). The CDR3 is made up of 15 amino acids. The CDR3 DNA is TGTGCTAGCAGCTTGGCGACAGGGGACACCTACGAGCAGTACTTC. Translation gives CASSLATGDTYEQYF.

The chain carries TRBV27 and TRBJ1-1; D is perhaps TRBD1 (5 bases). Looked up from germline, CDR1 is MNHEY and CDR2 is SMNVEV (reference sequence). The CDR3 sequence is 15 residues long. V lost 5 bases, J lost 5 bases, and 18 bases lay in between. CDR3 in amino acids: CASSPRVPGGTEAFF. CDR3 in DNA: TGTGCCAGCAGTCCCCGGGTCCCGGGGGGGACTGAAGCTTTCTTT.

This chain links TRBV6-5 with TRBJ1-6, with D possibly being TRBD1 (5 bases). From germline, CDR1 is MNHEY and CDR2 SVGAGI. The V and J ends lost 6 bases and 7 bases respectively, with 7 bases between them. The CDR3 sequence is 12 residues long. The CDR3 region has the DNA TGTGCCAGCAGGGGGACGAATTCACCCCTCCACTTT. Translation: CASRGTNSPLHF.

The V call is TRBV29-1, the J call TRBJ1-2, with D perhaps matching TRBD1 (6 bases). CDR1 is SQVTM and CDR2 is ANQGSEA in the germline V gene. CDR3 length: 14 residues. V shed 2 bases and J shed 6 bases, with 16 bases lying between them. The CDR3 DNA follows: TGCAGCGTTGAACTTCCAGGGGTGGCGGATGGCTACACCTTC. This gives the protein CSVELPGVADGYTF.

This sequence joins TRBV3-1 (or the pseudogene TRBV3-2) and TRBJ1-6, with D possibly TRBD1 on 5 matching bases. V was clipped by 1 base and J by 8 bases, with 6 bases between them. The CDR3 runs to 13 residues. Germline V gene lookup returns CDR1 LGHDT and CDR2 YNNKEL (reference sequence). DNA for the CDR3: TGTGCCAGCAGCCAAGGGGGGGATTCACCCCTCCACTTT. This encodes CASSQGGDSPLHF.

J is TRBJ1-6 and V is TRBV6-1; 7 positions agree with TRBD1. J gave up 9 bases and V 2 bases, and 4 bases lay outside the gene matches. From germline, CDR1 is MNHNS and CDR2 SASEGT. This CDR3 has 14 amino acids. CDR3 sequence reads: CASSEIRGASPLHF. CDR3 sequence (DNA): TGTGCCAGCAGTGAAATCAGGGGGGCTTCACCCCTCCACTTT.

The CDR3 here is CASSQDGFRGRDTQYF. DNA of the CDR3: TGTGCCAGCAGCCAAGATGGCTTTAGGGGCCGGGATACGCAGTATTTT. The V gene is TRBV3-1 (or the pseudogene TRBV3-2), the J gene TRBJ2-3, with D tentatively TRBD1 (5 bases). The V gene's germline CDR1 is LGHDT and CDR2 YNNKEL (reference sequence). Trimming left V 0 bases short and J 6 bases short, with 16 bases between. The CDR3 length is 16 residues.

The table lists this clone with a few counts. This chain joins TRBV6-2 or TRBV6-3 and TRBJ1-5; no reliable D call. V was cut by 2 bases and J by 1 base, with 6 bases left in between. The CDR3 runs 14 residues. Germline V lookup: CDR1 MNHEY, CDR2 SVGEGT. CDR3 bases: TGTGCCAGCAGTTACCCAGTGAGCAATCAGCCCCAGCATTTT. Protein sequence: CASSYPVSNQPQHF.

V and J are TRBV5-1 and TRBJ1-5, with D maybe TRBD1 (5 bases). Trimming shortened V by 2 bases and J by 3 bases, and 12 bases separated the two germline ends. This CDR3 comprises 15 residues. The germline V gene has CDR1 SGHRS and CDR2 YFSETQ. In DNA form, the CDR3 reads TGCGCCAGCAGCTTTAGTCCGGGGCCCAATCAGCCCCAGCATTTT. Protein: CASSFSPGPNQPQHF.